This T cell receptor (beta chain) was recovered during a study of regulatory T cells in long-lasting Graves disease. Indicated time point: newly diagnosed GD, antithyroid drugs for less than 3 months. PBMC-extracted RNA yielded the TCR library. For TCR beta, libraries came from iRepertoire HTBI primers and Arm-PCR of CDR3 regions. Per the study methods: Samples revealed 50 to 70 TRBV and 15 or so TRBJ segments. A single record per CDR3 protein comes from TCRdb applying MiXCR to the multiplex PCR reads. Here the V and J calls rest on TCRdb's processing, not on the authors' analysis. The repertoire holds over 350,000 distinct CDR3 sequences, with 15% as singletons. The germline CDR1 and CDR2 sequences are SNHLY and FYNNEI. The CDR3 loop spans 13 amino acids. After removal of 5 bases from V and 3 bases from J, the junction contained 2 bases not matched to a gene. This clonotype was detected ten times or more.

This same sample was also part of a study on T cells in Graves' hyperthyroidism and ophthalmopathy. That publication notes: HTBI primers were employed in a first-round RT-PCR of the TCR CDR3. Most clonotypes expanded in the thyroid (above 0.001) were also present in blood.

This chain connects TRBV2 to TRBJ1-2, with 8 nucleotides matching TRBD1. This receptor was identified in a middle-aged woman with Graves disease. The sequences come from peripheral blood mononuclear cells (PBMCs), collected at new diagnosis, from a patient treated with antithyroid drugs. Here the CDR3 reads CASSKTGDYGYTF. In DNA, the CDR3 is TGTGCCAGCAGTAAGACAGGGGACTATGGCTACACCTTC.